The TCR beta chain described here comes from a study of blood T cells in healthy people across ages. Study-wide context: Per two T cells, template switching captured roughly one barcoded beta molecule.

Findings and caveats of the study: PBMCs were not sorted, which prevented a conclusive comparison of naive versus antigen-experienced cells.

It was with a sample-barcoded 5' primer and a J-beta primer mix that a second PCR of about 6 to 11 cycles was run. TCRdb called the 5' RACE reads again in MiXCR, with one record for every CDR3 protein. The profile shows approximately 1.5 million distinct CDR3 sequences, about 35% of them singletons. Aged roughly 6 to 100, donors were systemically healthy Caucasians from Russia. Each sample yielded at least 6 micrograms of PBMC total RNA. As concerns this clonotype: Its antigen is not identified.

The sequence derives from a woman in her 30s in good health. Sequences were obtained from blood.

CDR3 bases: TGTGCCAGCGAGGGTTGGGGTAGCACTGAAGCTTTCTTT. Translated: CASEGWGSTEAFF. The chain employs TRBV6-6 and TRBJ1-1; D call uncertain. The CDR3 is 13 amino acids. V lost 8 bases to trimming and J lost 4 bases, with 14 bases between them. Germline V gene lookup returns CDR1 MNHNY and CDR2 SVGAGI (reference sequence).